A selection of T cell receptor beta chains follows, all from one sample in a study of early T cells in non-severe SARS-CoV-2 infection. TCRdb processed the 5' RACE reads anew with MiXCR; each CDR3 protein has one entry. The table has roughly 75,000 distinct CDR3 sequences, roughly 9.6% seen once; the top ten hold approximately 5%. Sequencing used whole blood. These receptors were collected from an adult who was a healthcare worker with PCR-confirmed SARS-CoV-2 infection or an uninfected control (not recorded which). CDR3s include the opening cysteine and the closing phenylalanine or tryptophan. Each record gives: CDR3 DNA, CDR3 protein, J gene, V gene, clone size, D gene. The D gene is left open where the match is weak. Not all rows give a size; the values are once, few, many and, for expanded clones, a class.

cdr3_nt: TGTGCCAGCAGGGAGTACACTGAAGCTTTCTTT; cdr3_aa: CASREYTEAFF; j_call: TRBJ1-1; v_call: TRBV6-6; clone_size: -; d_call: -
cdr3_nt: TGTGCCAGCAGCGCTCTTTCGGGGAGCACAGATACGCAGTATTTT; cdr3_aa: CASSALSGSTDTQYF; j_call: TRBJ2-3; v_call: TRBV5-5; clone_size: many; d_call: -
cdr3_nt: TGTGCCAGCCGGGCAGGACTAAACACCGGGGAGCTGTTTTTT; cdr3_aa: CASRAGLNTGELFF; j_call: TRBJ2-2; v_call: TRBV6-1; clone_size: many; d_call: -
cdr3_nt: TGTGCCAGCAGCTTTAGCGGGAGTAGCACAGATACGCAGTATTTT; cdr3_aa: CASSFSGSSTDTQYF; j_call: TRBJ2-3; v_call: TRBV11-2; clone_size: many; d_call: TRBD2
cdr3_nt: TGTGCCAGCAGCTTGGGCCTAGCCGGACCCGGGGAGCTGTTTTTT; cdr3_aa: CASSLGLAGPGELFF; j_call: TRBJ2-2; v_call: TRBV5-4; clone_size: many; d_call: -
cdr3_nt: TGTGCCAGCAGCAGGACGGATGAGCAGTACTTC; cdr3_aa: CASSRTDEQYF; j_call: TRBJ2-7; v_call: TRBV14; clone_size: -; d_call: -
cdr3_nt: TGTGCCAGCAAGATGAAGGAGAACTCTGGAAACACCATATATTTT; cdr3_aa: CASKMKENSGNTIYF; j_call: TRBJ1-3; v_call: TRBV2; clone_size: many; d_call: -
cdr3_nt: TGTGCCAGCAGCGTAACTAGCGGGACCAACACCGGGGAGCTGTTTTTT; cdr3_aa: CASSVTSGTNTGELFF; j_call: TRBJ2-2; v_call: TRBV7-3; clone_size: many; d_call: TRBD2
cdr3_nt: TGCGCCAGCAGCTGGAAGCGGGCCTCTGGGGCCAACGTCCTGACTTTC; cdr3_aa: CASSWKRASGANVLTF; j_call: TRBJ2-6; v_call: TRBV5-1; clone_size: many; d_call: -
cdr3_nt: TGTGCCAGCAGCTTCAGGGTTCAAGGAGGCTACACCTTC; cdr3_aa: CASSFRVQGGYTF; j_call: TRBJ1-2; v_call: TRBV12-3/TRBV12-4; clone_size: medium-sized; d_call: -
cdr3_nt: TGCAGTGCTAGAGATGGCCAGCGGGTTATCCAAGAGACCCAGTACTTC; cdr3_aa: CSARDGQRVIQETQYF; j_call: TRBJ2-5; v_call: TRBV20-1; clone_size: -; d_call: -
cdr3_nt: TGTGCCTGGAGTACTTACAGCAATCAGCCCCAGCATTTT; cdr3_aa: CAWSTYSNQPQHF; j_call: TRBJ1-5; v_call: TRBV30; clone_size: few; d_call: -
cdr3_nt: TGTGCCAGCACCAGCCCCTCATACGAGCAGTACTTC; cdr3_aa: CASTSPSYEQYF; j_call: TRBJ2-7; v_call: TRBV6-1; clone_size: -; d_call: -
cdr3_nt: TGCGCCAGCAGCCACCCCGGACAGGGAGGCACTGAAGCTTTCTTT; cdr3_aa: CASSHPGQGGTEAFF; j_call: TRBJ1-1; v_call: TRBV4-1; clone_size: -; d_call: TRBD1
cdr3_nt: TGTGCCTGGGCACTAGCGGCGAACCCCCGCACAGATACGCAGTATTTT; cdr3_aa: CAWALAANPRTDTQYF; j_call: TRBJ2-3; v_call: TRBV30; clone_size: few; d_call: TRBD2
cdr3_nt: TGTGCCAGCAGCCACAGGGGCGGCTACGAGCAGTACTTC; cdr3_aa: CASSHRGGYEQYF; j_call: TRBJ2-7; v_call: TRBV6-8; clone_size: -; d_call: TRBD1
cdr3_nt: TGTGCCAGCAGGACGGGACTCGGATTCTACAATGAGCAGTTCTTC; cdr3_aa: CASRTGLGFYNEQFF; j_call: TRBJ2-1; v_call: TRBV2; clone_size: few; d_call: -
cdr3_nt: TGTGCCAGCAGTTTAGTGCTTCTTAACTATGGCTACACCTTC; cdr3_aa: CASSLVLLNYGYTF; j_call: TRBJ1-2; v_call: TRBV28; clone_size: -; d_call: -
cdr3_nt: TGTGCCAGCAGTAGGGGCAGGGGATGGGAGCAGTACTTC; cdr3_aa: CASSRGRGWEQYF; j_call: TRBJ2-7; v_call: TRBV12-3/TRBV12-4; clone_size: many; d_call: -
cdr3_nt: TGCGCCAGCAGCTTGGCCTCCGGCCCTGAAGCTTTCTTT; cdr3_aa: CASSLASGPEAFF; j_call: TRBJ1-1; v_call: TRBV5-1; clone_size: -; d_call: -
cdr3_nt: TGTGCCAGCAGTTCAGGAGGAGAGCAGTACTTC; cdr3_aa: CASSSGGEQYF; j_call: TRBJ2-7; v_call: TRBV11-2; clone_size: many; d_call: -
cdr3_nt: TGTGCCAAATCCGCAGGGAACTATGGCTACACCTTC; cdr3_aa: CAKSAGNYGYTF; j_call: TRBJ1-2; v_call: TRBV2; clone_size: -; d_call: -
cdr3_nt: TGTGCCAGCAGGGAGGGTGGGGAATTAGCGCAGCCCCAGCATTTT; cdr3_aa: CASREGGELAQPQHF; j_call: TRBJ1-5; v_call: TRBV6-1; clone_size: many; d_call: -
cdr3_nt: TGTGCCAGCAGAAACAGGAGACTCTCCTACAATGAGCAGTTCTTC; cdr3_aa: CASRNRRLSYNEQFF; j_call: TRBJ2-1; v_call: TRBV28; clone_size: -; d_call: -
cdr3_nt: TGTGCCACCAGTGACAGAAGGCAAGAGACCCAGTACTTC; cdr3_aa: CATSDRRQETQYF; j_call: TRBJ2-5; v_call: TRBV24-1; clone_size: -; d_call: -
cdr3_nt: TGTGCCAGCAGCTCCCCGGGGGGAGCAGGGGAGACCCAGTACTTC; cdr3_aa: CASSSPGGAGETQYF; j_call: TRBJ2-5; v_call: TRBV7-9; clone_size: few; d_call: TRBD2
cdr3_nt: TGTGCCAGCAGTTACCGATGGGGGCGGGGCTTCTCCTACAATGAGCAGTTCTTC; cdr3_aa: CASSYRWGRGFSYNEQFF; j_call: TRBJ2-1; v_call: TRBV6-2/TRBV6-3; clone_size: many; d_call: -
cdr3_nt: TGTGCCAGCAGCTTAGGAGTTTCTGGGGCCAACGTCCTGACTTTC; cdr3_aa: CASSLGVSGANVLTF; j_call: TRBJ2-6; v_call: TRBV7-3; clone_size: many; d_call: -
cdr3_nt: TGTGCCAGCAGCCTTCCCAGGGGCCCTGGGGGCTACACCTTC; cdr3_aa: CASSLPRGPGGYTF; j_call: TRBJ1-2; v_call: TRBV28; clone_size: few; d_call: -
cdr3_nt: TGTCCCAGCAGTTTAGGCCCCTTTGGGAGCGAGCAGTACTTC; cdr3_aa: CPSSLGPFGSEQYF; j_call: TRBJ2-7; v_call: TRBV28; clone_size: -; d_call: -
cdr3_nt: TGTGCCAGCGGAAAATTTACAGGGGGCGCCGGGGAGCTGTTTTTT; cdr3_aa: CASGKFTGGAGELFF; j_call: TRBJ2-2; v_call: TRBV2; clone_size: -; d_call: TRBD1
cdr3_nt: TGTGCCAGCAGTTTGCAGGGGGCAGGAGATACGCAGTATTTT; cdr3_aa: CASSLQGAGDTQYF; j_call: TRBJ2-3; v_call: TRBV27; clone_size: -; d_call: TRBD1
cdr3_nt: TGCGCCAGCAGCGCCATGACAGGCATGAACACTGAAGCTTTCTTT; cdr3_aa: CASSAMTGMNTEAFF; j_call: TRBJ1-1; v_call: TRBV5-1; clone_size: many; d_call: -
cdr3_nt: TGTGCCAGCAGCGGGAGCCCCTCCTACAATGAGCAGTTCTTC; cdr3_aa: CASSGSPSYNEQFF; j_call: TRBJ2-1; v_call: TRBV28; clone_size: many; d_call: -
cdr3_nt: TGTGCCAGCAGTGGACGGACAGCGCCACAAGCTAACTATGGCTACACCTTC; cdr3_aa: CASSGRTAPQANYGYTF; j_call: TRBJ1-2; v_call: TRBV6-1; clone_size: -; d_call: -
cdr3_nt: TGTGCCAGCAGCTTGCTAGCGATCACCGGGGAGCTGTTTTTT; cdr3_aa: CASSLLAITGELFF; j_call: TRBJ2-2; v_call: TRBV7-2; clone_size: -; d_call: -
cdr3_nt: TGTGCCAGCAGCTGGGGTAATCAGCCCCAGCATTTT; cdr3_aa: CASSWGNQPQHF; j_call: TRBJ1-5; v_call: TRBV3-1; clone_size: many; d_call: -